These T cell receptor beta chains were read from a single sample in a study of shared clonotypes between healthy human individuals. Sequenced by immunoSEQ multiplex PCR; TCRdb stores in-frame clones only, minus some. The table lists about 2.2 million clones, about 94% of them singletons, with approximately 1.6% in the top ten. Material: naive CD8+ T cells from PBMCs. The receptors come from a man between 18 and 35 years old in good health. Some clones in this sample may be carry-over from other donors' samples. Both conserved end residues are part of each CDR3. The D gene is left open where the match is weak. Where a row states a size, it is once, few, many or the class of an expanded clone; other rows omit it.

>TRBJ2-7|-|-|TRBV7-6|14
CASSPGRGSYEQYF
TGTGCCAGCAGCCCGGGCAGGGGATCCTACGAGCAGTACTTC
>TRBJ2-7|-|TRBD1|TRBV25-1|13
CASRDRGDYEQYF
TGTGCCAGCAGGGACAGGGGTGACTACGAGCAGTACTTC
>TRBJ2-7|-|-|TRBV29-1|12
CSGLTWGYEQYF
TGCAGCGGCCTGACGTGGGGGTACGAGCAGTACTTC
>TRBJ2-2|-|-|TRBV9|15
CASTGKKGPAGELFF
TGTGCCAGCACCGGGAAGAAGGGGCCCGCCGGGGAGCTGTTTTTT
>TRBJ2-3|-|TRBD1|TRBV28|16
CASSLDREGITDTQYF
TGTGCCAGCAGTTTAGACAGGGAAGGGATCACAGATACGCAGTATTTT
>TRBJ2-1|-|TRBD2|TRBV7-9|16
CASSLGTSGVYNEQFF
TGTGCCAGCAGCTTAGGGACTAGCGGGGTTTACAATGAGCAGTTCTTC
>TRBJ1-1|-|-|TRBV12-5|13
CASRGGRNTEAFF
TGTGCTAGCCGTGGGGGGCGGAACACTGAAGCTTTCTTT
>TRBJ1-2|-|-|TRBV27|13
CASSSPPQPGYTF
TGTGCCAGCAGTTCCCCCCCCCAGCCGGGCTACACCTTC
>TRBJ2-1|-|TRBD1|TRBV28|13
CASSLTGNDEQFF
TGTGCCAGCAGTTTGACAGGGAATGATGAGCAGTTCTTC
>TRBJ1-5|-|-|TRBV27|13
CASSLGVTSPQHF
TGTGCCAGCAGCCTAGGGGTGACATCGCCCCAGCATTTT
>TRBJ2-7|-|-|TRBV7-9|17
CASSSPASAPNTYEQYF
TGTGCCAGCAGCTCACCGGCTAGCGCTCCAAACACCTACGAGCAGTACTTC
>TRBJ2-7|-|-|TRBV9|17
CASSVKSVGPSPFEQYF
TGTGCCAGCAGCGTGAAGTCGGTGGGACCAAGCCCCTTCGAGCAGTACTTC
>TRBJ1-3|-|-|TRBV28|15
CASSPLEGQGNTIYF
TGTGCCAGCAGTCCCCTCGAAGGACAAGGAAACACCATATATTTT
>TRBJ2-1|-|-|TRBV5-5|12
CASSFGANEQFF
TGTGCCAGCAGCTTTGGGGCTAATGAGCAGTTCTTC
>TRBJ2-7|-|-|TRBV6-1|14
CASSEAGQIYEQYF
TGTGCCAGCAGTGAAGCGGGCCAGATCTACGAGCAGTACTTC
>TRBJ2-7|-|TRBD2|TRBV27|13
CASSSGRGYEQYF
TGTGCCAGCTCGAGCGGGAGAGGGTACGAGCAGTACTTC
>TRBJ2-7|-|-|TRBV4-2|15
CASSQDAGSSYEQYF
TGTGCCAGCAGCCAAGATGCGGGTAGCTCCTACGAGCAGTACTTC
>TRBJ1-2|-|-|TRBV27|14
CASSTTGTPYGYTF
TGTGCCAGCAGTACTACCGGTACCCCCTATGGCTACACCTTC
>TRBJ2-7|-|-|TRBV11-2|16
CASSLGVYIARYEQYF
TGTGCCAGCAGCTTAGGTGTCTACATCGCTCGCTACGAGCAGTACTTC
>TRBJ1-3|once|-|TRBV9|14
CASSRADSGNTIYF
TGTGCCAGCAGCCGAGCGGACTCTGGAAACACCATATATTTT
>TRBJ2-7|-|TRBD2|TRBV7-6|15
CASSLGLAGVYEQYF
TGTGCCAGCAGCTTAGGGCTAGCGGGAGTCTACGAGCAGTACTTC
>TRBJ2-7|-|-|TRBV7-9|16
CASSPFAGSDSYEQYF
TGTGCCAGCAGCCCCTTCGCGGGGAGCGACTCCTACGAGCAGTACTTC
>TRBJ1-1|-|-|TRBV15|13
CATSRDSGTEAFF
TGTGCCACCAGCAGAGATTCCGGCACTGAAGCTTTCTTT
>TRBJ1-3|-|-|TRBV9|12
CASSYSGNTIYF
TGTGCCAGCAGCTACTCTGGAAACACCATATATTTT
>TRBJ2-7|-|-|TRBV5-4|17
CASSPLTGTQSSYEQYF
TGTGCCAGCAGCCCACTTACCGGGACTCAGAGCTCCTACGAGCAGTACTTC
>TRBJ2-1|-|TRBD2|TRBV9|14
CASSVSSGNNEQFF
TGTGCCAGCAGCGTCTCTAGCGGTAACAATGAGCAGTTCTTC
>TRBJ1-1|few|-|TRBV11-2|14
CASSTTEPNTEAFF
TGTGCCAGCAGCACAACAGAACCGAACACTGAAGCTTTCTTT
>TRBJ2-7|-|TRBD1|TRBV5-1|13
CASSFTGAYEQYF
TGCGCCAGCAGTTTCACAGGGGCCTACGAGCAGTACTTC
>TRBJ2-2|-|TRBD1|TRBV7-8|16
CASSADDRGFHGELFF
TGTGCCAGCAGCGCAGACGACAGGGGGTTTCACGGGGAGCTGTTTTTT
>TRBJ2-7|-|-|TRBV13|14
CASSLGITSYEQYF
TGTGCCAGCAGCTTAGGCATCACCTCCTACGAGCAGTACTTC
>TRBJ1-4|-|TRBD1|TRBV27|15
CASRTGGYTNEKLFF
TGTGCCAGCAGGACAGGGGGTTATACTAATGAAAAACTGTTTTTT
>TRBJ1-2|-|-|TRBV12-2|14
CASRAQGGWYGYTF
TGTGCAAGTCGCGCCCAGGGGGGGTGGTATGGCTACACCTTC